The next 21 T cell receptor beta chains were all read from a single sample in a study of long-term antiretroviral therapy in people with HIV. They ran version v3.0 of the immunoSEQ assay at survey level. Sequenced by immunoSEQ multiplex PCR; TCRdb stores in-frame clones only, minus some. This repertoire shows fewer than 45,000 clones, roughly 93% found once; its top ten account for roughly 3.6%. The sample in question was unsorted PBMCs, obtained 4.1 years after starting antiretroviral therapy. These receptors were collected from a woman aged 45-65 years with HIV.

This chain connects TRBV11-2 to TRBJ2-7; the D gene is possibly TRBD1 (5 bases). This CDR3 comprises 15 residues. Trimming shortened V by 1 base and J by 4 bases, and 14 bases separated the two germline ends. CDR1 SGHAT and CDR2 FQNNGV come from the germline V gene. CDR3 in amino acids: CASSLGPGKEYEQYF. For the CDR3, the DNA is TGTGCCAGCAGCTTAGGACCAGGGAAGGAGTACGAGCAGTACTTC.

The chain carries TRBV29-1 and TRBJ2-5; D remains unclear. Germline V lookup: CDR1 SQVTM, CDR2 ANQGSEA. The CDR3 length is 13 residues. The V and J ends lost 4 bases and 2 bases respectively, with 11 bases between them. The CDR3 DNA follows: TGCAGCGTTGTTAGGCGTGTGCAAGAGACCCAGTACTTC. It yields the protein CSVVRRVQETQYF.

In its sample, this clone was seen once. This CDR3 is CASRGGANTGELFF. The CDR3 nucleotides read TGTGCCAGCAGAGGGGGCGCGAACACCGGGGAGCTGTTTTTT. The chain couples TRBV2 to TRBJ2-2, with 7 bases fitting TRBD1. The germline V gene encodes CDR1 SNHLY and CDR2 FYNNEI. V lost 6 bases, J lost 0 bases, and 1 base stayed unmatched. The CDR3 consists of 14 residues. Complete variable domain (other parts from reference TRBV2 and TRBJ2-2): EPEVTQTPSHQVTQMGQEVILRCVPISNHLYFYWYRQILGQKVEFLVSFYNNEISEKSEIFDDQFSVERPDGSNFTLKIRSTKLEDSAMYFCASRGGANTGELFFGEGSRLTVL.

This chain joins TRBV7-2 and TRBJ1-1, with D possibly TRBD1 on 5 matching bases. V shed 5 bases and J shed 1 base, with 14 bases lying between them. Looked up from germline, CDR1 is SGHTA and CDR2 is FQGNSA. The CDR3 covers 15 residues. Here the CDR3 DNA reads TGTGCCAGCAGCCCCTTTGGGGGGAAGAACACTGAAGCTTTCTTT. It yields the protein CASSPFGGKNTEAFF.

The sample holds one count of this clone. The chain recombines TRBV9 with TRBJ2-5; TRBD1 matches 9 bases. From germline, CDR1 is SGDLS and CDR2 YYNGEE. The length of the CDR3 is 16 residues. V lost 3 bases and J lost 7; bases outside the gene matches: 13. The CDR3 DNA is TGTGCCAGCAGCGGAACAGGGGGCCGGGCGAATGGGACCCAGTACTTC. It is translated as CASSGTGGRANGTQYF.

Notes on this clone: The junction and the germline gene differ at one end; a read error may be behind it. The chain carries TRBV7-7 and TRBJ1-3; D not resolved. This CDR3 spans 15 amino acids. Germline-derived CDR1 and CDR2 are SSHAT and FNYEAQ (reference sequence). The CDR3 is CASSLDFSNEDTIYF. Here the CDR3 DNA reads TGTGCTAGCAGCTTGGACTTCTCCAACGAGGACACCATATATTTT.

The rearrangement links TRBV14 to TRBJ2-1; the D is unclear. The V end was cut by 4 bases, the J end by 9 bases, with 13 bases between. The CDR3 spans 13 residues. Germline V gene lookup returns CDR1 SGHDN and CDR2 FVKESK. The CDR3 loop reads CASSPILASEQFF. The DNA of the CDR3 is TGTGCCAGCAGCCCGATCTTAGCAAGTGAGCAGTTCTTC.

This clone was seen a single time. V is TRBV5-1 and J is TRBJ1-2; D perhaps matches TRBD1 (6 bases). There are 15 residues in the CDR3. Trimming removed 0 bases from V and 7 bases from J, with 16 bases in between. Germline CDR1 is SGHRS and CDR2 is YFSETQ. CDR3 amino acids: CASSLVGGEAAGYTF. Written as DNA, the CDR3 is TGCGCCAGCAGCTTGGTTGGGGGCGAAGCGGCTGGCTACACCTTC.

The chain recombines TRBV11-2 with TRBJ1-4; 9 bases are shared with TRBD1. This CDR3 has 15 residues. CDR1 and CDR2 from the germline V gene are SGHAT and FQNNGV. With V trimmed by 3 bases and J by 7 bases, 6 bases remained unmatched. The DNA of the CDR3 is TGTGCCAGCAGCTTGGGGGACAGGGTTCGTGAAAAACTGTTTTTT. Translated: CASSLGDRVREKLFF.

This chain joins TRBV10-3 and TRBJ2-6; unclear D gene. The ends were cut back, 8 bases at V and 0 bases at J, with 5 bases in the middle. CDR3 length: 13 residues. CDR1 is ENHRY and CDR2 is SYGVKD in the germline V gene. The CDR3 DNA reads TGTGCCATCCTGGGCTCTGGGGCCAACGTCCTGACTTTC. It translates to CAILGSGANVLTF.

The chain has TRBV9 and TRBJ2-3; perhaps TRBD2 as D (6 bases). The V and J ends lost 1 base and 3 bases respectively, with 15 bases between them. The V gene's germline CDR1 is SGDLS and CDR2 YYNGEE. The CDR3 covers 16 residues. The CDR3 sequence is CASSVLGAGNTDTQYF. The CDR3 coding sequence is TGTGCCAGCAGCGTACTAGGTGCGGGGAATACAGATACGCAGTATTTT.

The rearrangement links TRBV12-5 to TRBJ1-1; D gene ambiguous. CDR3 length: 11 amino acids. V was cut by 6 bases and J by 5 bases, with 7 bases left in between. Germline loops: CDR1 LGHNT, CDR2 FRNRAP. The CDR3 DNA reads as TGTGCTAGTGGCCTTGGGACTGAAGCTTTCTTT. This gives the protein CASGLGTEAFF.

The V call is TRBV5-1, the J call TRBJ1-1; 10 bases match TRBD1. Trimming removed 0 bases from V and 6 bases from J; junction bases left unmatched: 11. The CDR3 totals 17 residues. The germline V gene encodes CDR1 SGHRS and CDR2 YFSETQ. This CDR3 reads CASSLGLLGTGAPEAFF. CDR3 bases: TGCGCCAGCAGCTTGGGTCTTTTGGGGACAGGGGCCCCTGAAGCTTTCTTT.

The CDR3 loop reads CASSFGLAGSQSNTGELFF. The DNA of the CDR3 is TGCGCCAGCAGCTTCGGACTAGCGGGGTCCCAATCAAACACCGGGGAGCTGTTTTTT. The rearrangement uses TRBV5-1 and TRBJ2-2; 12 positions match TRBD2. Losses at the gene ends were 2 bases for V and 2 bases for J; bases not matched to a gene: 10. Per germline, CDR1 SGHRS and CDR2 YFSETQ. This CDR3 is built from 19 residues.

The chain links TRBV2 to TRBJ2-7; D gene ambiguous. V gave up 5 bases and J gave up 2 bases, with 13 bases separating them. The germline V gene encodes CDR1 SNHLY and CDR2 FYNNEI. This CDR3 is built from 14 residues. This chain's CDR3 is CASSSKTVTYEQYF. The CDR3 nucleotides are TGTGCCAGCAGTTCTAAGACCGTTACCTACGAGCAGTACTTC.

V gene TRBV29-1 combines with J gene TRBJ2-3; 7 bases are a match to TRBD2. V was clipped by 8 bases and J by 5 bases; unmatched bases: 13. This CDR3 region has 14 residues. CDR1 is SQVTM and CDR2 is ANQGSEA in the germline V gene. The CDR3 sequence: CSSNGGGARDTQYF. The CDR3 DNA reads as TGCAGCTCAAACGGCGGGGGAGCGAGAGATACGCAGTATTTT.

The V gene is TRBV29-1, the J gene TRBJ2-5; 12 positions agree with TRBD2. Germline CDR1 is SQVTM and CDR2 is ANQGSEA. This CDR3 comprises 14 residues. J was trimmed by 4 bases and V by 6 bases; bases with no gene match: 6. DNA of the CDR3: TGCAGCGTCCGACTAGCGGGGGAGGGAGAGACCCAGTACTTC. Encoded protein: CSVRLAGEGETQYF.

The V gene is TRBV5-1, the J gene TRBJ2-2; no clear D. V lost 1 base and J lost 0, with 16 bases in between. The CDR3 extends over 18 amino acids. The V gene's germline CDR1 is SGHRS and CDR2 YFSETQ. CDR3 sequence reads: CASSLTLIAVPNTGELFF. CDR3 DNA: TGCGCCAGCAGCTTGACCCTGATCGCAGTCCCGAACACCGGGGAGCTGTTTTTT.

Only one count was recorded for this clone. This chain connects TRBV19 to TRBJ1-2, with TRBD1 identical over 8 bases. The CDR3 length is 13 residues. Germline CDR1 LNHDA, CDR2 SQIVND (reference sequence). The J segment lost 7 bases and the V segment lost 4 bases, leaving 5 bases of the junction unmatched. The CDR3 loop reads CASSTQGAGGYTF. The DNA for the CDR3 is TGTGCCAGTAGTACTCAGGGGGCAGGTGGCTACACCTTC.

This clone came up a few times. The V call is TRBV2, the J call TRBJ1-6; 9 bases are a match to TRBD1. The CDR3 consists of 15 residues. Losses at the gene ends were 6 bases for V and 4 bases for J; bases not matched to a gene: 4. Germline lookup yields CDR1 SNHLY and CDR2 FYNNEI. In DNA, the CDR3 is TGTGCCAGCAGGGGACAGGGCACGTATAATTCACCCCTCCACTTT. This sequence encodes CASRGQGTYNSPLHF.

The CDR3 nucleotides read TGTGCCAGCAGTTACTCGGGAGATTGGGGACAGCCCCAGCATTTT. Translation gives CASSYSGDWGQPQHF. This chain uses TRBV6-5 with TRBJ1-5; D gene ambiguous. CDR1 and CDR2 (germline): MNHEY, SVGAGI. The V and J ends lost 0 bases and 7 bases respectively, with 13 bases between them. The CDR3 consists of 15 residues.